These 26 T cell receptor beta chains were all obtained from the same sample, sequenced in a study of T-cell reconstitution after alpha-beta-depleted transplantation in children. Unique molecular identifiers were used to barcode this TCRbeta library. MiXCR, run by TCRdb on the PCR reads, gives a single entry per CDR3 protein. The table has about 1,000,000 distinct CDR3 sequences, roughly 29% seen once. The specimen was PBMCs, mostly from graft donor cells, collected 360 days after TCRalphabeta/CD19-depleted stem cell transplant. These receptors were obtained from a boy under two years old who had a stem cell transplant for SCID, so the T cells may come from the graft donor.

The chain is built from TRBV5-1 and TRBJ2-1; D gene unclear. Germline CDR1 SGHRS, CDR2 YFSETQ. Trimming cost V 0 bases and J 10 bases, with 14 bases left between them. The CDR3 has 14 amino acids. In nucleotides, the CDR3 is TGCGCCAGCAGCTTGGGGGGATCCAAGATAGAGCAGTTCTTC. This sequence encodes CASSLGGSKIEQFF.

This clonotype was seen only a few times. V and J are TRBV14 and TRBJ2-3; D is uncertain. V lost 1 base and J lost 5, with 10 bases in between. This CDR3 contains 14 residues. Germline CDR1 and CDR2: SGHDN and FVKESK. In DNA, the CDR3 is TGTGCCAGCAGCCAAGGTTTTCCAGGAGATACGCAGTATTTT. This translates into CASSQGFPGDTQYF. Full variable domain (missing parts from reference TRBV14 and TRBJ2-3): EAGVTQFPSHSVIEKGQTVTLRCDPISGHDNLYWYRRVMGKEIKFLLHFVKESKQDESGMPNNRFLAERTGGTYSTLKVQPAELEDSGVYFCASSQGFPGDTQYFGPGTRLTVL.

This clonotype has only a few counts. The V gene is TRBV20-1, the J gene TRBJ2-7, with D possibly TRBD2 on 5 matching bases. This CDR3 region has 15 residues. Germline lookup yields CDR1 DFQATT and CDR2 SNEGSKA (reference sequence). The V end was cut by 5 bases, the J end by 5 bases, with 22 bases between. CDR3 sequence: CSAGNLLAPSHEQYF. The CDR3 nucleotides are TGCAGTGCTGGGAACCTCTTAGCGCCCTCTCACGAGCAGTACTTC.

This clonotype was picked up a small number of times. The rearrangement links TRBV6-1 to TRBJ1-6, with 7 bases aligning to TRBD1. Germline trimming cut 6 bases from V and 3 bases from J; bases unmatched to any gene: 8. The CDR3 contains 16 residues. Germline assignment: CDR1 MNHNS and CDR2 SASEGT. In nucleotides, the CDR3 is TGTGCCAGCAGGATACAGGGGTTTATCTATAATTCACCCCTCCACTTT. It yields the protein CASRIQGFIYNSPLHF.

There are a few counts of this clonotype. The chain joins TRBV5-6 to TRBJ2-1, with TRBD2 identical over 7 bases. Germline values: CDR1 SGHDT, CDR2 YYEEEE. The CDR3 covers 15 residues. V was clipped by 3 bases and J by 3 bases; unmatched bases: 6. In nucleotides, the CDR3 is TGTGCCAGCAGCTATAGCGGGCGGATCTACAATGAGCAGTTCTTC. This codes for CASSYSGRIYNEQFF.

The CDR3 loop reads CATSRRRDQPQHF. The CDR3 region has the DNA TGTGCCACCAGCAGAAGAAGGGATCAGCCCCAGCATTTT. J is TRBJ1-5 and V is TRBV15; no clear D. V was shortened by 2 bases and J by 5 bases, with 7 bases between the two germline ends. The CDR3 runs to 13 residues. In germline, CDR1 is LNHNV, CDR2 YYDKDF (reference sequence).

V and J are TRBV28 and TRBJ1-6, with no clear D. Germline V gives CDR1 MDHEN, CDR2 SYDVKM. This CDR3 contains 13 residues. With 4 bases removed from V and 7 bases from J, the gap between germline ends came to 8 bases. CDR3 protein: CASSSVINSPLHF. The CDR3 coding sequence is TGTGCCAGCAGTTCCGTCATAAATTCACCCCTCCACTTT.

This clonotype was recorded a few times. V is TRBV12-3 or TRBV12-4 and J is TRBJ2-1; TRBD2 agrees at 11 bases. The CDR3 extends over 15 amino acids. V shed 1 base, J shed 12 bases, and the junction held 8 bases outside the gene matches. The CDR3 is CASSLGSGGAQRQFF. The CDR3, as DNA: TGTGCCAGCAGTTTAGGTAGCGGGGGGGCGCAACGGCAGTTCTTC.

This chain links TRBV4-1 with TRBJ2-1, with 9 bases lining up with TRBD1. This CDR3 has 15 residues. Trimming removed 3 bases from V and 8 bases from J; junction bases left unmatched: 8. Per germline, CDR1 MGHRA and CDR2 YSYEKL. The CDR3: CASSHPGQGGDEQFF. The CDR3 region has the DNA TGCGCCAGCAGCCACCCGGGACAGGGTGGGGATGAGCAGTTCTTC.

This clonotype came up a few times. V gene TRBV7-6 combines with J gene TRBJ2-2; no clear D gene. V lost 1 base and J 1 base, leaving 10 bases between the germline ends. This CDR3 has 16 amino acids. Per germline, CDR1 SGHVS and CDR2 FNYEAQ. The DNA for the CDR3 is TGTGCCAGCAGCTTAGTCGGCAGTCAGAACACCGGGGAGCTGTTTTTT. Its translation: CASSLVGSQNTGELFF.

V is TRBV5-6 and J is TRBJ1-1; possibly TRBD1 for D (6 bases). The CDR3 is 16 residues long. Germline values: CDR1 SGHDT, CDR2 YYEEEE. V was pared by 0 bases and J by 1 base, with 13 bases between. Here the CDR3 reads CASSLETGATNTEAFF. The CDR3 coding sequence is TGTGCCAGCAGCTTGGAAACGGGGGCAACGAACACTGAAGCTTTCTTT. Based on the CDR3 plus reference TRBV5-6 and TRBJ1-1, the full variable domain is DAGVTQSPTHLIKTRGQQVTLRCSPKSGHDTVSWYQQALGQGPQFIFQYYEEEERQRGNFPDRFSGHQFPNYSSELNVNALLLGDSALYLCASSLETGATNTEAFFGQGTRLTVV.

This clonotype occurred a few times. The chain is built from TRBV4-2 and TRBJ2-2; 9 positions match TRBD2. J lost 0 bases, V lost 4 bases, and 9 bases had no gene match. The CDR3 spans 18 residues. The germline V gene encodes CDR1 LGHNA and CDR2 YNFKEQ. CDR3 nucleotides: TGTGCCAGCAGCCCTCCGCGGGGGGGCAGATCGAACACCGGGGAGCTGTTTTTT. Protein sequence: CASSPPRGGRSNTGELFF.

The genes are TRBV15 and TRBJ2-3, with 7 bases lining up with TRBD1. With V trimmed by 0 bases and J by 1 base, 1 base remained unmatched. The CDR3 has 15 amino acids. Germline CDR1 and CDR2: LNHNV and YYDKDF (reference sequence). The CDR3 loop reads CATSRDGTGTDTQYF. CDR3 nucleotides: TGTGCCACCAGCAGAGATGGGACAGGCACAGATACGCAGTATTTT.

This clonotype was observed a handful of times. The rearrangement links TRBV28 to TRBJ1-1, with D perhaps TRBD1 (6 bases). Per the germline V gene, CDR1 is MDHEN and CDR2 is SYDVKM. This CDR3 has 14 residues. The V end lost 2 bases, the J end lost 8 bases, and 15 bases lay between the germline ends. CDR3 loop: CASSLGGARWEAFF. The DNA for the CDR3 is TGTGCCAGCAGTTTAGGGGGCGCGAGGTGGGAAGCTTTCTTT. Variable domain in full (rest from reference TRBV28 and TRBJ1-1): DVKVTQSSRYLVKRTGEKVFLECVQDMDHENMFWYRQDPGLGLRLIYFSYDVKMKEKGDIPEGYSVSREKKERFSLILESASTNQTSMYLCASSLGGARWEAFFGQGTRLTVV.

The rearrangement links TRBV29-1 to TRBJ1-2; 9 nucleotides align to TRBD1. J gave up 4 bases and V 0 bases, and 3 bases lay outside the gene matches. Germline V CDR1 and CDR2: SQVTM, ANQGSEA. This CDR3 region has 14 residues. In DNA, the CDR3 is TGCAGCGTTGAAGATTGGGACAGGGTCTATGGCTACACCTTC. Its translation is CSVEDWDRVYGYTF.

This clonotype was counted only a few times. V usage is TRBV5-8 and J usage is TRBJ1-1; 7 bases align to TRBD1. Germline loops: CDR1 SGHTS, CDR2 YDEGEE. The CDR3 length is 15 residues. J was trimmed by 0 bases and V by 7 bases; bases with no gene match: 9. The CDR3 DNA follows: TGTGCCAGCCTTCGGACAGGCGTGTTGAACACTGAAGCTTTCTTT. It is translated as CASLRTGVLNTEAFF.

This clonotype was counted once. The chain joins TRBV7-4 to TRBJ2-7; D is possibly TRBD1 (5 bases). In germline, CDR1 is SGHVT, CDR2 SQSDAQ. The V and J ends lost 0 bases and 4 bases respectively, with 13 bases between them. The CDR3 spans 15 residues. The CDR3 protein is CASSLAWGRDYEQYF. The CDR3 DNA reads TGTGCCAGCAGCTTAGCGTGGGGCAGGGATTACGAGCAGTACTTC.

The genes are TRBV9 and TRBJ2-2, with 8 positions matching TRBD2. Germline V lookup: CDR1 SGDLS, CDR2 YYNGEE. Trimming cost V 5 bases and J 1 base; bases outside gene matches: 4. There are 15 residues in the CDR3. The CDR3 DNA follows: TGTGCCAGCAGTGAGCGGGGGAGGAACACCGGGGAGCTGTTTTTT. Translation gives CASSERGRNTGELFF.

This clonotype came up a few times. The rearrangement joins TRBV20-1 to TRBJ1-1, with D possibly TRBD1 on 6 matching bases. CDR1 and CDR2 from the germline V gene are DFQATT and SNEGSKA (reference sequence). This CDR3 region has 13 residues. The V and J ends lost 0 bases and 9 bases respectively, with 14 bases between them. Here the CDR3 DNA reads TGCAGTGCTAGAGATGCAGGGGATGGCCAAGCTTTCTTT. It yields the protein CSARDAGDGQAFF.

In its sample, this clonotype was seen a few times. The genes are TRBV3-1 and TRBJ2-7, with D perhaps TRBD1 (6 bases). This CDR3 contains 15 residues. V was clipped by 4 bases and J by 3 bases, with 16 bases between them. The germline gives CDR1 LGHDT, CDR2 YNNKEL (reference sequence). CDR3: CASSRTGRGNYEQYF. The CDR3 coding sequence is TGTGCCAGCAGCCGTACCGGCAGGGGCAACTACGAGCAGTACTTC.

The V call is TRBV7-2, the J call TRBJ2-1; 8 bases align to TRBD1. V dropped 3 bases and J dropped 7; count of bases not matched to a gene: 5. Germline V gives CDR1 SGHTA, CDR2 FQGNSA. The CDR3 loop spans 14 amino acids. The CDR3 sequence is CASSFGQGENEQFF. CDR3 bases: TGTGCCAGCAGCTTCGGACAGGGAGAGAATGAGCAGTTCTTC.

This clonotype was found a few times. The J gene is TRBJ2-3, the V gene TRBV12-3 or TRBV12-4; the match to TRBD2 covers 8 bases. The CDR3 is made up of 16 amino acids. Unmatched junction bases numbered 9, after V lost 5 bases and J lost 2 bases. The CDR3 DNA reads as TGTGCCAGCAGTACCCGGACTAGCCACCTCACAGATACGCAGTATTTT. As protein: CASSTRTSHLTDTQYF.

This clonotype was counted a few times. This chain joins TRBV5-5 and TRBJ1-6; D is possibly TRBD1 (5 bases). V lost 2 bases and J 8 bases, leaving 5 bases between the germline ends. CDR1 and CDR2 from the germline V gene are SGHKS and YYEKEE (reference sequence). This CDR3 is 12 amino acids long. CDR3 DNA sequence: TGTGCCAGCAGCTTCAGGGATTCACCCCTCCACTTT. It encodes CASSFRDSPLHF.

This chain links TRBV5-6 with TRBJ2-1; weak D call: TRBD2 (7 bases). V was pared by 2 bases and J by 4 bases, with 16 bases between. Per the germline V gene, CDR1 is SGHDT and CDR2 is YYEEEE. This CDR3 contains 16 residues. CDR3 bases: TGTGCCAGCAGCTTAAATTGGCGGGGGCCTTACAATGAGCAGTTCTTC. This codes for CASSLNWRGPYNEQFF.

This clonotype was seen a single time. One end of the junction is discordant with germline, which a read error may explain. The chain uses TRBV29-1 and TRBJ2-4, with D possibly matching TRBD1 (5 bases). The CDR3 consists of 13 residues. Germline-derived CDR1 and CDR2 are SQVTM and ANQGSEA. This CDR3 reads CSVEGQAKNIQYF. CDR3 DNA: TGCAGCGTAGAAGGACAAGCCAAAAACATTCAGTACTTC. The full variable domain, in which reference TRBV29-1 and TRBJ2-4 provide the parts outside the CDR3, is SAVISQKPSRDICQRGTSLTIQCQVDSQVTMMFWYRQQPGQSLTLIATANQGSEATYESGFVIDKFPISRPNLTFSTLTVSNMSPEDSSIYLCSVEGQAKNIQYFGAGTRLSVL.

The chain uses TRBV6-6 and TRBJ1-1; D is unresolved. The ends were cut back, 7 bases at V and 1 base at J, with 7 bases in the middle. The CDR3 is 12 amino acids. The germline V gene has CDR1 MNHNY and CDR2 SVGAGI (reference sequence). The DNA of the CDR3 is TGTGCCAGCATAAACCCGAACACTGAAGCTTTCTTT. Translating it yields CASINPNTEAFF.